The clone carrying this T cell receptor beta chain was found many times. This CDR3 region has 13 residues. After removal of 1 base from V and 6 bases from J, the junction contained 3 bases not matched to a gene. Germline V lookup: CDR1 DFQATT, CDR2 SNEGSKA (reference sequence). Unique molecular identifiers tagged the TCRbeta library. TCRdb processed the PCR reads anew with MiXCR; each CDR3 protein has one entry. Here the sample spans approximately 300,000 distinct CDR3 sequences, approximately 10% being singletons. This record comes from a study of T-cell reconstitution after alpha-beta-depleted transplantation in children.

The rearrangement uses TRBV20-1 and TRBJ1-3, with 7 bases that match TRBD1. Sample: peripheral blood, taken 180 days after TCRalphabeta/CD19-depleted stem cell transplant. The sequence was collected from a male patient between 2 and 15 years old who had a stem cell transplant for chronic granulomatous disease, so the T cells may come from the graft donor. The chain's CDR3 is CSARVTGINTIYF. The CDR3 coding sequence is TGCAGTGCTAGAGTGACAGGGATAAACACCATATATTTT.